This entry describes one T cell receptor (beta chain). The antigen is undetermined. The authors reverse transcribed about 0.45 to 1 ug RNA with random hexamers. Amplification of TCR beta CDR3 spanned 54 Vbeta and 13 Jbeta via immunoSEQ multiplex PCR. Each CDR3 protein is one row after TCRdb ran MiXCR on the immunoSEQ multiplex PCR reads. The sample lists over 150,000 distinct CDR3 sequences, roughly 95% occurring once. The CDR3 has 11 residues. Germline CDR1 SQVTM, CDR2 ANQGSEA. V shed 5 bases and J shed 3 bases, with 7 bases lying between them. This entry belongs to a study of CD8 T cells in Susac syndrome. Findings and limits, study-wide: When the CD4+ T cell repertoires of patients with Susac syndrome were examined, they did not show any clonal expansion.

CD8+ and CD4+ T cells from blood underwent TCR beta sequencing. Negative isolation yielded CD8+ and CD4+ T cells; FACS enriched TEMRA cells. The sample was CD4+ T cells from PBMCs. The chain is built from TRBV29-1 and TRBJ1-2; unclear D gene. This clonotype was sampled from a human donor with Susac syndrome. CDR3 region: CSVWSDYGYTF. The CDR3 DNA follows: TGCAGCGTTTGGAGCGACTATGGCTACACCTTC.